The entry that follows covers one TCR beta chain sequence. Its specificity is not known. The sample is drawn from a study of T cells expressing NK-cell markers. In the study overall: Cells sorted as CD3+CD56+NKG2C+, CD3+CD56+NKG2C- and CD3+CD56-NKG2C+ T cells supplied the TCR beta repertoires.

Production of TCR beta cDNA relied on 5'RACE template switching with UMIs. TCRdb re-called the 5' RACE reads and shows each CDR3 protein once, DNA omitted. The repertoire table contains around 380,000 distinct CDR3 sequences. Study-level results: Researchers report these clonotypes also headed the CD3+CD56-NKG2C+ fraction in four donors.

From germline, CDR1 is SQVTM and CDR2 ANQGSEA. The CDR3 has 13 residues. This sequence originates from a woman in her 50s in good health. The V call is TRBV29-1, the J call TRBJ1-1. Material: blood T cells: a sorted CD56 or NKG2C T cell subset, CD4+ or CD8+ T cells, or bulk PBMC T cells (not recorded which). The CDR3 reads CSVVAAGRGEAFF.